This T cell receptor (beta chain) is from a study of cytomegalovirus exposure and HLA in healthy donors. General study results and limits: Highly shared variants forming one cluster were likely a sequencing artifact. TCR beta V- and J-gene trimming, according to a later analysis, was linked to a missense DCLRE1C variant. Some TCR beta chains (around 160 of them) were listed as cytomegalovirus-associated.

Germline-derived CDR1 and CDR2 are SQVTM and ANQGSEA. The CDR3 has 12 residues. V was shortened by 6 bases and J by 4 bases, with 13 bases between the two germline ends. PCR primers comprised 60 Vbeta and 13 Jbeta primers. The assay was immunoSEQ multiplex PCR, and TCRdb's table has in-frame clones only and misses some. The data show fewer than 120,000 clones, around 85% seen once. Note on this clone: No antigen is known for it.

This TCR came from a man aged 35-49 years in good health and CMV-seronegative. The sample consisted of PBMCs. The chain employs TRBV29-1 and TRBJ2-7; D may be TRBD1 (5 bases). The CDR3 region is CSVTDSPYEQYF. CDR3 in DNA: TGCAGCGTCACTGACAGCCCTTACGAGCAGTACTTC.